This T cell receptor beta chain was sequenced for a study of CD8 T cells in Susac syndrome (dated by TCRdb to the late 2010s). General notes on the study: Among the sequenced Susac syndrome patients, 5 or 6 had clinically active disease and 8 or 9 were in clinical remission. At blood withdrawal, Susac syndrome patients were therapy-naive, treated with corticosteroids (with IVIg additionally given to some), or treated with IVIg alone. The study used repertoire sequencing to test whether antigen drove CD8+ T cell activation and differentiation in Susac syndrome.

RNA was extracted using the RNeasy kit, and about 0.45 to 1 ug of the RNA was reverse transcribed with random hexamers. TCR beta CDR3 regions were amplified with the immunoSEQ multiplex PCR assay covering 54 Vbeta and 13 Jbeta segments. To correct PCR amplification bias, a synthetic template baseline was used for both primer optimization and computational correction. The original methods were these. Reads were annotated to V, D and J genes according to IMGT and were analyzed with immunoSEQ Analyzer, with only productive sequences retained. To calculate clonality, Shannon entropy was normalized by log2 of the number of productive unique sequences and then subtracted from one. Public and private clones were assessed among the 100 most prevalent clones of each patient and control. Clones were defined as Susac-specific when absent from the healthy and MS cohorts, from about a thousand published viral clones and from other ImmuneACCESS disease sequences. TCRdb ran its own pipeline on the public reads, namely fastp trimming at Q25 and MiXCR clone calling, and kept in-frame beta chains. Under each unique CDR3 protein, matching rows form one entry showing the most common genes and DNA. The V and J calls come from TCRdb's annotation, not from the publication. The sample data list roughly 180,000 distinct CDR3 sequences, and roughly 94% of these were observed just once. The ten biggest clones cover approximately 0.099% of the sample.

Peripheral blood CD8+ and CD4+ T cells from healthy donors, Susac syndrome patients and multiple sclerosis patients were profiled using high-throughput TCR beta sequencing. The Susac syndrome patients fulfilled recently defined diagnostic criteria for definite or probable disease. Bulk CD8+ and CD4+ T cells were purified by magnetic negative isolation, while CD8+ TEMRA cells were enriched using FACS. Blood was drawn into EDTA tubes, processed within 24 hours, and PBMCs were isolated by density gradient centrifugation. PBMCs intended for TCR sequencing were cryopreserved in liquid nitrogen and were subsequently thawed in a 37 degrees C water bath. A purity of at least 90% was achieved for sorted or isolated CD4+, CD8+ and CD8+ TEMRA cells. From its cysteine to its phenylalanine, the CDR3 spans 14 amino acids. The kept DNA is CDR3 alone, 42 bases in frame from the first base. CDR1 and CDR2 are read off the germline V gene as SGHTA and FQGTGA. Trimming takes 5 bases from V and 0 bases from J, and the germline ends sit 8 bases apart.

What the authors observed across the whole study: In patients with Susac syndrome, the CD4+ T cell repertoire showed no detectable clonal expansion. The study acknowledged that relatively few individuals were included in the TCR sequencing and HLA analysis.

Of note for this clonotype: Its antigen has not been determined. The record has no base qualities; no much larger clone is one base away.

This receptor was taken from a human donor with Susac syndrome. The material sequenced was CD4+ T cells from PBMCs. The V and J segments used are TRBV7-3 and TRBJ1-3; matching of 6 bases hints at TRBD1 as the D gene. The CDR3 region has the sequence CASSQDSSGNTIYF. The DNA sequence is TGTGCCAGCAGCCAGGACAGCTCTGGAAACACCATATATTTT.